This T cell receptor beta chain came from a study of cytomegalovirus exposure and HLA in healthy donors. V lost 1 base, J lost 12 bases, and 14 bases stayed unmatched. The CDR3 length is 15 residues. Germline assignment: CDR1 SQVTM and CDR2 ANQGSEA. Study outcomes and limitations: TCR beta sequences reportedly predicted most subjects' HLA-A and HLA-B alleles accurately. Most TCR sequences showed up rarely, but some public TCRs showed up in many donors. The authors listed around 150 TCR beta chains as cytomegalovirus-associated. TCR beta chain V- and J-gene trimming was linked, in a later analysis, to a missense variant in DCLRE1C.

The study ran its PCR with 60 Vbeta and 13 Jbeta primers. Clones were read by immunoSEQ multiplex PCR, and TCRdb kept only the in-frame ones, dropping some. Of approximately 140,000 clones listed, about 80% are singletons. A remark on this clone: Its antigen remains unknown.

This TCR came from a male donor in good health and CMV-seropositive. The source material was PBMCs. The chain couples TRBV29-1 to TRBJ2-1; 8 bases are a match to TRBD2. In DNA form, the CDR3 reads TGCAGCGTTGAAGGGGTCAGCGGGAGTATATATGGGCAGTTCTTC. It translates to CSVEGVSGSIYGQFF.